The rows below give T cell receptor beta chains drawn from one sample of a study of T cells in Graves' hyperthyroidism and ophthalmopathy. MiXCR, applied by TCRdb to the multiplex PCR reads, yields one record per CDR3 protein. The profile shows fewer than 450,000 distinct CDR3 sequences, about 17% of them singletons. The material sequenced was blood. The source of these receptors is a woman younger than 45 with Graves' hyperthyroidism that later progressed to Graves' ophthalmopathy. The CDR3 runs from the conserved cysteine through the conserved F or W. Fields, in order: D gene, V gene, clone size, CDR3 protein. The D gene is left open where the match is weak. Clone size is stated in some rows and not others, as once, few, many or a class when expanded.

TRBD2 | TRBV20-1 | . | CSASGGILYEQYF
TRBD2 | TRBV7-6 | . | CASSLELAVNTGELFF
. | TRBV27 | many | CASSTRVYYEQYF
. | TRBV5-1 | many | CASSLVASQNTEAFF
. | TRBV6-1 | many | CASSPWPRLNTEAFF
. | TRBV5-1 | . | CASSPNPAFSSYNGQFF
. | TRBV18 | many | CASSPGTMPNYGYTF
TRBD2 | TRBV19 | many | CASSISAGESYNEQFF
. | TRBV20-1 | many | CSAFDSPHWVAKNIQYF
. | TRBV29-1 | . | CSAGQYNEQFF
. | TRBV2 | many | CASSETGNPGRSPLHF
TRBD2 | TRBV27 | . | CASSRKGRGISYNEQFF
. | TRBV28 | few | CASSLYALTDTQYF
TRBD1 | TRBV12-3/TRBV12-4 | . | CASRPGTGPGETQYF
. | TRBV20-1 | . | CSARDQSGMSDTQYF
TRBD2 | TRBV20-1 | many | CSAGLVGFDEQFF
. | TRBV19 | few | CASGTWDGSSGANVLTF
. | TRBV29-1 | many | CSVEDRGVTGELFF
TRBD2 | TRBV7-9 | few | CASSSPYGLASYEQYF
TRBD1 | TRBV9 | . | CASSSAGTVNTEAFF
. | TRBV15 | many | CATSTQTNQPQHF
. | TRBV6-1 | few | CAIKAGVNTEAFF
TRBD2 | TRBV5-1 | . | CASSLGPSGAFNEQFF
. | TRBV14 | . | CASSQEPVLETQYF
TRBD1 | TRBV11-2 | many | CASSNRGTGFTEAFF
. | TRBV3-1 | many | CASSPTPTGNEQFF
TRBD2 | TRBV27 | many | CASSPTSYSYEQYF
. | TRBV6-2/TRBV6-3 | few | CASSSYLRGTTSTDTQYF
. | TRBV14 | . | CASSTSTWQGREAFF
TRBD1 | TRBV10-1 | few | CASSDLPGQGEETQYF
. | TRBV7-9 | many | CASSLYSDNEKLFF
. | TRBV19 | . | CASTIPGQGGPLHF
TRBD1 | TRBV15 | . | CATTSSTGSSSYNEQFF
. | TRBV7-6 | many | CASSPRTMTYEQYF
. | TRBV7-6 | . | CASSLLLAETDMQYF
. | TRBV28 | few | CASSFLVGGNTIYF
TRBD1 | TRBV19 | many | CASSPLGQKNTGELFF
. | TRBV2 | many | CASSTGTYYGYTF
TRBD1 | TRBV7-8 | few | CASSAETGAGTEAFF
TRBD2 | TRBV9 | few | CASRQTSGVTDTQYF
TRBD2 | TRBV20-1 | many | CSAPRGLAHNEQFF
. | TRBV5-4 | many | CASTQGAWGDTQYF
. | TRBV7-9 | many | CASTNGGDTEAFF
TRBD1 | TRBV6-1 | . | CASKRKATGTGVYGYTF
TRBD1 | TRBV28 | . | CASSPGTAISTDTQYF
TRBD2 | TRBV4-1 | few | CASSRTSGRPVDEQFF
. | TRBV19 | . | CASNAGGSTHFISNYGYTF
. | TRBV19 | many | CASSTPPGERDTEAFF
. | TRBV27 | many | CASSPDRNLYEQYF
. | TRBV3-1 | many | CASSHMASGGNQPQHF
. | TRBV2 | many | CASSFGTEQYF
. | TRBV15 | few | CATSPQTGSYEQYF
. | TRBV20-1 | . | CSARAGLDNEQFF
. | TRBV20-1 | many | CSARGRAHISYEQYF
TRBD1 | TRBV27 | . | CASSPGRQGVYEQYF
TRBD2 | TRBV10-1 | many | CASSEGTSGSSYEQYF
. | TRBV4-2 | . | CASSQEGRPAAYEQYF